Below, 22 T cell receptor beta chains from the same sample are listed, as sequenced in a study of T cells in Graves' hyperthyroidism and ophthalmopathy. Template material for amplifying TCR beta CDR3 regions consisted of RNA transcripts. TCR CDR3 regions were first amplified by RT-PCR with HTBI primers. TCRdb redid the calling of the multiplex PCR reads with MiXCR, one entry per CDR3 protein. The sample records a few hundred thousand distinct CDR3 sequences, roughly 13% being singletons. The sequenced material came from blood. Source of these receptors: a man aged 30 to 45 with Graves' hyperthyroidism that later progressed to Graves' ophthalmopathy.

In nucleotides, the CDR3 is TGTGCCAGCACTACACTAGCGAAGGAGGTCCACGAGCAGTACTTC. It encodes CASTTLAKEVHEQYF. V gene TRBV28 combines with J gene TRBJ2-7, with 7 positions matching TRBD2. The germline V gene encodes CDR1 MDHEN and CDR2 SYDVKM. This CDR3 has 15 amino acids. Unmatched junction bases numbered 14, after V lost 7 bases and J lost 5 bases.

This clonotype was seen ten or more times. The chain joins TRBV29-1 to TRBJ1-1, with TRBD1 matching 12 bases. CDR1 is SQVTM and CDR2 is ANQGSEA in the germline V gene. J was trimmed by 4 bases and V by 4 bases; bases with no gene match: 13. This CDR3 region has 17 residues. As DNA, the CDR3 is TGCAGCGTTGCAGCAAGGGACAGGGGGCCGTCGGGCACTGAAGCTTTCTTT. It encodes CSVAARDRGPSGTEAFF.

A note on this clonotype: This clone may be a read error of a much larger clone one base away. This CDR3 fails to terminate in the conserved phenylalanine or tryptophan, so it likely reflects a read error. This chain links TRBV7-2 with TRBJ1-5; D remains ambiguous. The V gene lost 3 bases and the J gene lost 5 bases, with 5 bases spanning the gap. Looked up from germline, CDR1 is SGHTA and CDR2 is FQGNSA. The CDR3 totals 12 residues. The CDR3 sequence is CASSFGYQPQHS. The CDR3, as DNA: TGTGCCAGCAGCTTTGGTTATCAGCCCCAGCATTCT.

This clonotype was counted a few times. A read error may be the cause here, since a much bigger clone is one base away. The chain couples TRBV2 to TRBJ1-2; TRBD1 agrees at 9 bases. The length of the CDR3 is 14 residues. Germline V gives CDR1 SNHLY, CDR2 FYNNEI. CDR3: CVSRTGQGSYGYTF. The DNA for the CDR3 is TGTGTCAGCAGGACCGGACAGGGGAGCTATGGCTACACCTTC.

This clonotype has a count of ten or more. CDR3 nucleotides: TGTGCTAGCTCCGGGACAGGGCTTAATCAGCCCCAGCATTTT. Translated, it gives CASSGTGLNQPQHF. The chain employs TRBV12-5 and TRBJ1-5; TRBD1 aligns across 9 bases. The CDR3 covers 14 residues. The germline CDR1 and CDR2 sequences are LGHNT and FRNRAP. Trimming removed 9 bases from V and 4 bases from J; junction bases left unmatched: 7.

This clonotype was seen more than once but under ten times. This rearrangement joins TRBV5-6 to TRBJ1-6; D gene ambiguous. The CDR3 covers 16 residues. V was shortened by 1 base and J by 6 bases, with 14 bases between the two germline ends. The germline V gene has CDR1 SGHDT and CDR2 YYEEEE. CDR3 amino acids: CASSLSMGGSNSPLHF. Written as DNA, the CDR3 is TGTGCCAGCAGCTTGAGCATGGGAGGGAGTAATTCACCCCTCCACTTT.

This clonotype was recorded at least ten times. The rearrangement uses TRBV7-9 and TRBJ2-2; 7 bases map to TRBD1. V lost 4 bases and J lost 6; bases outside the gene matches: 8. The CDR3 is made up of 15 amino acids. CDR1 is SEHNR and CDR2 is FQNEAQ in the germline V gene (reference sequence). CDR3 protein: CASSSRTGDPGELFF. The CDR3 nucleotides read TGTGCCAGCAGCTCCCGGACAGGAGACCCCGGGGAGCTGTTTTTT.

This clonotype was found many times. This chain uses TRBV7-9 with TRBJ2-7; 7 nucleotides line up with TRBD1. V dropped 3 bases and J dropped 2; count of bases not matched to a gene: 4. In germline, CDR1 is SEHNR, CDR2 FQNEAQ (reference sequence). This CDR3 is 14 amino acids long. CDR3 sequence reads: CASSLDRRTYEQYF. The CDR3 DNA follows: TGTGCCAGCAGCTTGGACAGGAGAACCTACGAGCAGTACTTC.

The genes are TRBV24-1 and TRBJ2-6; 9 bases match TRBD1. Trimming at V came to 4 bases and at J to 0 bases, leaving 15 bases not matched to a gene. Germline V lookup: CDR1 KGHDR, CDR2 SFDVKD. This CDR3 has 21 amino acids. In DNA form, the CDR3 reads TGTGCCACCAGTGACCGCAAGGTGCCGGGACAGGGCTTCTCTGGGGCCAACGTCCTGACTTTC. Its translation is CATSDRKVPGQGFSGANVLTF.

This clonotype turned up a few times. The chain is built from TRBV5-6 and TRBJ1-4; TRBD1 agrees at 7 bases. Trimming took 0 bases from V and 0 from J; bases not matched to a gene: 2. Germline V lookup: CDR1 SGHDT, CDR2 YYEEEE. The length of the CDR3 is 16 residues. CDR3 in amino acids: CASSLGQGSTNEKLFF. The CDR3 nucleotides read TGTGCCAGCAGCTTGGGACAGGGATCAACTAATGAAAAACTGTTTTTT.

This clonotype was picked up many times. The chain links TRBV20-1 to TRBJ2-7; D remains unclear. Germline-derived CDR1 and CDR2 are DFQATT and SNEGSKA (reference sequence). V lost 5 bases, J lost 0 bases, and 5 bases lay in between. This CDR3 is 11 amino acids long. The CDR3 is CSARRSYEQYF. The CDR3 DNA sequence: TGCAGTGCTCGGCGCTCCTACGAGCAGTACTTC.

At least ten counts were recorded for this clonotype. The chain joins TRBV6-1 to TRBJ2-3; 12 bases line up with TRBD1. V trimming: 5 bases; J trimming: 2 bases; junction bases outside the gene matches: 14. Germline CDR1 and CDR2: MNHNS and SASEGT. The CDR3 is 19 amino acids. CDR3 residues: CASSPGTGGAWGLTDTQYF. The DNA of the CDR3 is TGTGCCAGCAGTCCCGGGACAGGGGGCGCGTGGGGCCTCACAGATACGCAGTATTTT.

There are many counts of this clonotype. CDR3 in amino acids: CASTTSTGGGETQYF. CDR3 DNA: TGTGCCAGCACCACTTCTACAGGGGGCGGAGAGACCCAGTACTTC. The chain carries TRBV3-1 and TRBJ2-5, with 9 bases matching TRBD1. CDR3 size: 15 residues. CDR1 and CDR2 (germline): LGHDT, YNNKEL (reference sequence). The V and J ends lost 7 bases and 4 bases, in that order; junction bases with no gene match: 10.

This clonotype came up a few times. J is TRBJ2-1 and V is TRBV18; D remains unclear. V was trimmed by 4 bases and J by 0 bases, leaving 13 bases between them. CDR1 is KGHSH and CDR2 is LQKENI in the germline V gene. This CDR3 is built from 16 residues. The CDR3, as DNA: TGTGCCAGCTCACGAGTAGAAATGATCTCCTACAATGAGCAGTTCTTC. It specifies CASSRVEMISYNEQFF. The entire variable domain, with the rest obtained from reference TRBV18 and TRBJ2-1, is as follows: NAGVMQNPRHLVRRRGQEARLRCSPMKGHSHVYWYRQLPEEGLKFMVYLQKENIIDESGMPKERFSAEFPKEGPSILRIQQVVRGDSAAYFCASSRVEMISYNEQFFGPGTRLTVL.

This chain links TRBV6-1 with TRBJ2-3; 13 bases line up with TRBD2. The CDR3 consists of 17 residues. CDR1 is MNHNS and CDR2 is SASEGT in the germline V gene. The ends lost 8 bases at V and 0 bases at J; junction bases unmatched: 8. The CDR3 nucleotides are TGTGCCAGCTCGAGGACTAGCGGGGGCCCGAGCACAGATACGCAGTATTTT. It specifies CASSRTSGGPSTDTQYF.

This clonotype has at least ten counts. The gene calls are TRBV12-3 or TRBV12-4 and TRBJ2-2; D might be TRBD1 (5 bases). The CDR3 consists of 15 residues. Trimming removed 5 bases at V and 4 bases at J, with 14 bases between. The CDR3 protein is CASSPDKPGTGELFF. The CDR3 region has the DNA TGTGCCAGCAGTCCGGACAAGCCGGGCACCGGGGAGCTGTTTTTT.

This clonotype was picked up many times. The V and J genes are TRBV20-1 and TRBJ1-2, with 9 bases that match TRBD1. V dropped 3 bases and J dropped 0; count of bases not matched to a gene: 2. The CDR3 runs to 14 residues. Germline CDR1 reads DFQATT; CDR2 reads SNEGSKA (reference sequence). The CDR3 DNA is TGCAGTGCTAGGAGGACAGGGGCTAACTATGGCTACACCTTC. The encoded protein is CSARRTGANYGYTF.

There are many counts of this clonotype. The rearrangement joins TRBV6-1 to TRBJ1-1; D is unresolved. This CDR3 comprises 14 residues. V lost 5 bases, J lost 3 bases, and 13 bases lay in between. Per the germline V gene, CDR1 is MNHNS and CDR2 is SASEGT. CDR3 nucleotides: TGTGCCAGCAGTCGAGTTCGGGGAGACACTGAAGCTTTCTTT. Encoded protein: CASSRVRGDTEAFF.

The chain uses TRBV19 and TRBJ2-5; 11 bases line up with TRBD1. Germline CDR1 LNHDA, CDR2 SQIVND (reference sequence). This CDR3 contains 14 residues. V lost 7 bases, J lost 7 bases, and 8 bases stayed unmatched. CDR3 DNA sequence: TGTGCCAGTATCGGGACAGGGGGTAGTAGGACCCAGTACTTC. Amino acid sequence: CASIGTGGSRTQYF.

The DNA of the CDR3 is TGTGCCAGCAGCCTCAGATGGCGTAATGAGCAGTTCTTC. This sequence encodes CASSLRWRNEQFF. This chain links TRBV14 with TRBJ2-1, with D unresolved. V was cut by 4 bases and J by 7 bases, with 11 bases left in between. Germline CDR1 SGHDN, CDR2 FVKESK. The CDR3 contains 13 residues.

This clonotype was picked up many times. The rearrangement uses TRBV28 and TRBJ2-5, with 7 bases identical to TRBD2. Germline V gene lookup returns CDR1 MDHEN and CDR2 SYDVKM. Trimming took 7 bases from V and 2 from J; bases not matched to a gene: 10. The CDR3 runs 15 residues. The CDR3 coding sequence is TGTGCCAGCACCCAGACTAGCTACCTACAAGAGACCCAGTACTTC. Translated: CASTQTSYLQETQYF.

The gene calls are TRBV20-1 and TRBJ2-3, with D possibly called TRBD1 or TRBD2 (6 bases each). Germline assignment: CDR1 DFQATT and CDR2 SNEGSKA (reference sequence). The CDR3 is 13 amino acids. The V and J ends lost 7 bases and 6 bases respectively, with 17 bases between them. CDR3 nucleotides: TGCAGTGGGAGGGACAAATTTCCCGATACGCAGTATTTT. Translated, it gives CSGRDKFPDTQYF.